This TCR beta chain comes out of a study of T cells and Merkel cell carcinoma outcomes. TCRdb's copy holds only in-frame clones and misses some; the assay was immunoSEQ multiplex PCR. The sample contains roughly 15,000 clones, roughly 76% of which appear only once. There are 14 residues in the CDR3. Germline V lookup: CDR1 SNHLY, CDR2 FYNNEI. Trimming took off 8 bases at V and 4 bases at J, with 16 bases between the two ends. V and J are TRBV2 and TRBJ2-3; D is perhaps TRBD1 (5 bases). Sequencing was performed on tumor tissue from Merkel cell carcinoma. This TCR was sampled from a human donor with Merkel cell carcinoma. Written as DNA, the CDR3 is TGTGCCAGCCGCCAGGGCCTCCTCGCAGATACGCAGTATTTT. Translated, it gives CASRQGLLADTQYF. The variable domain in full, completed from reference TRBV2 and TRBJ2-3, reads EPEVTQTPSHQVTQMGQEVILRCVPISNHLYFYWYRQILGQKVEFLVSFYNNEISEKSEIFDDQFSVERPDGSNFTLKIRSTKLEDSAMYFCASRQGLLADTQYFGPGTRLTVL.